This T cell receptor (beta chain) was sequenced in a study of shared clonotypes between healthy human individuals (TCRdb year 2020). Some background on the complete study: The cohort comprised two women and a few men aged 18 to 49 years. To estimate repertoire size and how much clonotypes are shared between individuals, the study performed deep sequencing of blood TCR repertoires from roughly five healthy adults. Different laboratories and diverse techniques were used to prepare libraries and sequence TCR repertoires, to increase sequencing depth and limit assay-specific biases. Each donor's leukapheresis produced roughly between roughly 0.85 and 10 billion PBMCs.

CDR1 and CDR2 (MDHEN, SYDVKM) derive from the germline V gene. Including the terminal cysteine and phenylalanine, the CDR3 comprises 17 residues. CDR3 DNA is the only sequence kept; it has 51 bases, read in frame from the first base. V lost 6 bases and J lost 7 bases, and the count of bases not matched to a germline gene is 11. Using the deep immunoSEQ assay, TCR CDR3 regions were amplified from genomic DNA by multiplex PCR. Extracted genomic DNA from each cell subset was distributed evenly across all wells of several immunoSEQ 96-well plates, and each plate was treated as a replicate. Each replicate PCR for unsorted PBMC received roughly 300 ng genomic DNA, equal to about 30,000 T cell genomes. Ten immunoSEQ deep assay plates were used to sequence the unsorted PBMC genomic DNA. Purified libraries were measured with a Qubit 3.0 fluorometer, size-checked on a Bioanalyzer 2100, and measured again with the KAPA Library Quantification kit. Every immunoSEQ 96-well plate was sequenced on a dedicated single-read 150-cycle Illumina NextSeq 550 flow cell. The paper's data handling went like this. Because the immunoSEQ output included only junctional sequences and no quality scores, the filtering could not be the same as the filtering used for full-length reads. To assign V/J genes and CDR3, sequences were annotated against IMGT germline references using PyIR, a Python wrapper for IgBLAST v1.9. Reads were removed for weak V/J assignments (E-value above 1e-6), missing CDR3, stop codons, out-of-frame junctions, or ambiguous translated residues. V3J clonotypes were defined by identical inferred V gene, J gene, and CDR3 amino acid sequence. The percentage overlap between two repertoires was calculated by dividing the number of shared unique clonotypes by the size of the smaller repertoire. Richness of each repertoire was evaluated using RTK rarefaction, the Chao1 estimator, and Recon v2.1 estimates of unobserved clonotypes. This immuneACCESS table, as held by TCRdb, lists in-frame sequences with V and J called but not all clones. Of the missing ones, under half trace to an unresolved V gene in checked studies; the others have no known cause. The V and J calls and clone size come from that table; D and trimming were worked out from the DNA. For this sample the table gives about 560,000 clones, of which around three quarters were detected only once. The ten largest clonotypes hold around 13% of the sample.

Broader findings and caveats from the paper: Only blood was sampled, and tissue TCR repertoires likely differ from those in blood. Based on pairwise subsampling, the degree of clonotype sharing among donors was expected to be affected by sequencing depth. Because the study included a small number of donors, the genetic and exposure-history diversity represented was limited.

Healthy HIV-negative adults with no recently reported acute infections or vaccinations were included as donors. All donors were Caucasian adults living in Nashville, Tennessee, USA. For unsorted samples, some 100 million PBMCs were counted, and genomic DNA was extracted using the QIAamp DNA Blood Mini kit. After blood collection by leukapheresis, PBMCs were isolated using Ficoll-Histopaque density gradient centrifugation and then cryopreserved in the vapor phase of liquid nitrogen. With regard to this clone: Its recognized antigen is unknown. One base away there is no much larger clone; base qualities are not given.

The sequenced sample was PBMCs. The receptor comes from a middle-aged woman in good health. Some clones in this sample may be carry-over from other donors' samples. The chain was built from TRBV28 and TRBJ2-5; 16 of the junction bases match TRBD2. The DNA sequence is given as TGTGCCAGCAGGCAAAGGGGACTAGCGGGAGGGCCTGGGACCCAGTACTTC. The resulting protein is CASRQRGLAGGPGTQYF.